The rows below give T cell receptor beta chains drawn from one sample of a study of cytomegalovirus exposure and HLA in healthy donors. The repertoire was sequenced with immunoSEQ multiplex PCR; TCRdb's copy has only in-frame clones and lacks some. The sample yields roughly 100,000 clones, about 83% seen once. The sequenced sample consisted of PBMCs. All receptors come from a man aged 18 to 30 in good health and CMV-seronegative. CDR3s include the opening cysteine and the closing phenylalanine or tryptophan. D genes are given only for firm matches. Size values are once, few and many counts, or a class for expanded clones, and some rows have none.

size | D | J | V | CDR3 | DNA
. | TRBD2 | TRBJ2-1 | TRBV9 | CASSPIAGVGYNEQFF | TGTGCCAGCAGCCCAATAGCGGGAGTGGGATACAATGAGCAGTTCTTC
. | . | TRBJ1-4 | TRBV10-3 | CATKPGSGEKLFF | TGTGCCACCAAGCCGGGGAGTGGTGAAAAACTGTTTTTT
. | . | TRBJ1-6 | TRBV19 | CASSIGGSSPLHF | TGTGCCAGTAGTATAGGAGGATCTTCACCCCTCCACTTT
few | TRBD1 | TRBJ1-5 | TRBV6-5 | CASRVTGDQPQHF | TGTGCCAGCAGGGTGACAGGGGACCAGCCCCAGCATTTT
. | TRBD2 | TRBJ2-2 | TRBV4-1 | CASSQAQARWTSGRGGELFF | TGCGCCAGCAGCCAGGCTCAAGCGCGATGGACTAGCGGGAGAGGCGGGGAGCTGTTTTTT
. | . | TRBJ1-3 | TRBV13 | CASSLRMGRNSGNTIYF | TGTGCCAGCAGCTTAAGGATGGGCAGGAACTCTGGAAACACCATATATTTT
. | . | TRBJ1-2 | TRBV9 | CASSPTDRRWGGYTF | TGTGCCAGCAGCCCGACCGACAGGAGATGGGGTGGCTACACCTTC
. | TRBD1 | TRBJ2-7 | TRBV28 | CASSSNRGSVSRQYF | TGTGCCAGCAGTTCAAACAGGGGTTCGGTGAGCAGGCAGTACTTC
. | TRBD1 | TRBJ2-2 | TRBV6-5 | CASSSPGQWYTGELFF | TGTGCCAGCAGTTCCCCGGGACAGTGGTACACCGGGGAGCTGTTTTTT
. | . | TRBJ1-1 | TRBV28 | CASSLIEVTANTEAFF | TGTGCCAGCAGTTTGATAGAGGTGACGGCGAACACTGAAGCTTTCTTT
. | TRBD2 | TRBJ2-1 | TRBV7-3 | CASSLIGLWGTSGNEQFF | TGTGCCAGCAGCTTAATAGGGTTGTGGGGGACTAGCGGAAATGAGCAGTTCTTC
few | TRBD1 | TRBJ1-2 | TRBV7-2 | CASSSTGFGYTF | TGTGCCAGCAGCTCGACAGGGTTTGGCTACACCTTC
. | . | TRBJ2-1 | TRBV5-4 | CASSLESGSYNEQFF | TGTGCCAGCAGCTTAGAAAGCGGGTCCTACAATGAGCAGTTCTTC
. | TRBD1 | TRBJ2-5 | TRBV5-6 | CASSANRGRGETQYF | TGTGCCAGCAGCGCCAACAGGGGGCGTGGAGAGACCCAGTACTTC